One sample yielded the 17 T cell receptor beta chains listed below, sequenced in a study of blood T cell repertoires in COVID-19. Generated by immunoSEQ multiplex PCR, the TCRdb table keeps only in-frame clones and is missing some. The sample has 110,000 to 150,000 clones, about 82% seen once; the top ten hold more than 5%. Sequenced material: PBMCs or T cells enriched from blood (not recorded which). Every receptor here comes from a woman in her forties who had recovered from COVID-19.

The rearrangement links TRBV30 to TRBJ2-1; tentative D call: TRBD2 (6 bases). V lost 2 bases and J lost 0, with 11 bases in between. The CDR3 sequence is 15 residues long. Germline-derived CDR1 and CDR2 are GTSNPN and SVGIG (reference sequence). The DNA of the CDR3 is TGTGCCTGGAGTTCGGGGGAAAGCTCCTACAATGAGCAGTTCTTC. It is translated as CAWSSGESSYNEQFF.

The CDR3 region is CASSPGQGIGNTIYF. CDR3 sequence (DNA): TGTGCCAGCAGCCCCGGACAGGGGATCGGAAACACCATATATTTT. The rearrangement links TRBV7-9 to TRBJ1-3, with 9 bases identical to TRBD1. The V gene's germline CDR1 is SEHNR and CDR2 FQNEAQ (reference sequence). CDR3 length: 15 amino acids. V lost 5 bases and J lost 4; bases outside the gene matches: 6.

The chain recombines TRBV27 with TRBJ2-1; a possible D gene is TRBD1 (6 bases). Between the trimmed V and J ends, which lost 6 bases and 12 bases, there was a span of 15 bases. Germline CDR1 and CDR2: MNHEY and SMNVEV (reference sequence). The CDR3 length is 12 residues. CDR3 loop: CASRNLQGWQFF. The CDR3 DNA follows: TGTGCCAGCAGGAACCTACAGGGTTGGCAGTTCTTC.

This sequence joins TRBV5-4 and TRBJ2-3, with D possibly matching TRBD2 (5 bases). This CDR3 spans 15 amino acids. Germline V gene lookup returns CDR1 SGHNT and CDR2 YYREEE (reference sequence). V dropped 4 bases and J dropped 3 bases, with 15 bases sitting between them. This chain's CDR3 is CASSPKGGLTDTQYF. The CDR3 bases are TGTGCCAGCAGCCCGAAAGGAGGCTTGACAGATACGCAGTATTTT. The entire variable domain, with the rest obtained from reference TRBV5-4 and TRBJ2-3, is as follows: ETGVTQSPTHLIKTRGQQVTLRCSSQSGHNTVSWYQQALGQGPQFIFQYYREEENGRGNFPPRFSGLQFPNYSSELNVNALELDDSALYLCASSPKGGLTDTQYFGPGTRLTVL.

CDR3 sequence: CASRRSGRGPTDTQYF. As DNA, the CDR3 is TGTGCCAGCAGACGCAGCGGGCGGGGTCCCACAGATACGCAGTATTTT. The rearrangement uses TRBV11-2 and TRBJ2-3; possible D gene TRBD2, 6 bases. V lost 6 bases, J lost 2 bases, and 18 bases lay in between. The CDR3 sequence is 16 residues long. CDR1 and CDR2 (germline): SGHAT, FQNNGV.

This clone was picked up one time. The V gene is TRBV2, the J gene TRBJ1-5; a weak D match, TRBD1 (6 bases). CDR1 SNHLY and CDR2 FYNNEI come from the germline V gene. The CDR3 contains 12 residues. The V end lost 7 bases, the J end lost 2 bases, and 6 bases lay between the germline ends. CDR3 nucleotide sequence: TGTGCCAGCAAGGGGGGCAATCAGCCCCAGCATTTT. This translates into CASKGGNQPQHF.

This clone occurred a few times. The J gene is TRBJ1-2, the V gene TRBV5-1; the D gene is possibly TRBD1 (6 bases). The CDR3 is 15 residues long. Trimming removed 4 bases from V and 4 bases from J, with 17 bases in between. Germline V gene lookup returns CDR1 SGHRS and CDR2 YFSETQ. The CDR3 nucleotides are TGCGCCAGCAGCACATTGCAGGGGTCGAGCTATGGCTACACCTTC. Its protein product is CASSTLQGSSYGYTF. Full variable domain (rest looked up from reference TRBV5-1 and TRBJ1-2): KAGVTQTPRYLIKTRGQQVTLSCSPISGHRSVSWYQQTPGQGLQFLFEYFSETQRNKGNFPGRFSGRQFSNSRSEMNVSTLELGDSALYLCASSTLQGSSYGYTFGSGTRLTVV.

The chain couples TRBV5-4 to TRBJ1-1; 9 bases map to TRBD1. The CDR3 totals 13 residues. V trimming: 7 bases; J trimming: 5 bases; junction bases outside the gene matches: 6. In germline, CDR1 is SGHNT, CDR2 YYREEE (reference sequence). The CDR3 protein is CASRTGVRTEAFF. In DNA form, the CDR3 reads TGTGCCAGCCGGACAGGGGTGCGAACTGAAGCTTTCTTT.

The chain links TRBV5-8 to TRBJ1-2; 9 bases match TRBD1. Germline CDR1 and CDR2: SGHTS and YDEGEE. The CDR3 length is 14 residues. The V segment lost 3 bases and the J segment 4 bases; nucleotides outside the gene matches: 4. This CDR3 is CASSWWDRVYGYTF. In DNA form, the CDR3 reads TGTGCCAGCAGCTGGTGGGACAGGGTCTATGGCTACACCTTC.

This clone turned up a few times. The chain links TRBV27 to TRBJ2-1, with TRBD2 matching over 9 bases. The CDR3 length is 15 residues. V lost 7 bases and J lost 3; bases outside the gene matches: 7. Per germline, CDR1 MNHEY and CDR2 SMNVEV (reference sequence). CDR3 sequence: CASNLAGESYNEQFF. The CDR3 DNA reads as TGTGCCAGCAACTTAGCGGGAGAAAGCTACAATGAGCAGTTCTTC.

This chain uses TRBV7-9 with TRBJ2-1, with 11 bases aligning to TRBD2. The CDR3 runs 17 residues. From germline, CDR1 is SEHNR and CDR2 FQNEAQ (reference sequence). V trimming: 4 bases; J trimming: 8 bases; junction bases outside the gene matches: 13. The CDR3 sequence is CASSYPLAGGVGYEQFF. The CDR3 region has the DNA TGTGCCAGCAGCTACCCCCTAGCGGGAGGAGTGGGATATGAGCAGTTCTTC.

The gene calls are TRBV5-1 and TRBJ2-2, with 8 nucleotides matching TRBD1. This CDR3 comprises 17 residues. CDR1 and CDR2 from the germline V gene are SGHRS and YFSETQ. V was pared by 2 bases and J by 0 bases, with 6 bases of the junction left unmatched. The CDR3 here is CASSFHGQGTNTGELFF. Here the CDR3 DNA reads TGCGCCAGCAGCTTTCATGGACAGGGAACGAACACCGGGGAGCTGTTTTTT.

DNA for the CDR3: TGTGCCAGCAGCGCCGGGCGTGCGGGATTGAATTCACCCCTCCACTTT. Translated: CASSAGRAGLNSPLHF. V gene TRBV9 combines with J gene TRBJ1-6; no firm D call. The CDR3 has 16 amino acids. Germline V lookup: CDR1 SGDLS, CDR2 YYNGEE. Deletions cut 3 bases from V and 7 bases from J, with 17 bases between.

This clone was picked up a small number of times. This sequence joins TRBV7-9 and TRBJ1-5; D remains unclear. Germline values: CDR1 SEHNR, CDR2 FQNEAQ (reference sequence). V lost 1 base, J lost 4 bases, and 8 bases lay in between. The CDR3 consists of 14 residues. The CDR3 region is CASSLGGDNQPQHF. The DNA of the CDR3 is TGTGCCAGCAGCTTAGGGGGAGATAATCAGCCCCAGCATTTT.

V gene TRBV19 combines with J gene TRBJ1-4, with TRBD1 identical over 7 bases. This CDR3 region has 14 residues. Germline CDR1 reads LNHDA; CDR2 reads SQIVND (reference sequence). V gave up 6 bases and J gave up 2 bases; unmatched junction bases: 3. CDR3 in DNA: TGTGCCAGTAGCCTGACAGGGACTAATGAAAAACTGTTTTTT. Its protein is CASSLTGTNEKLFF.

This clone has a handful of counts. The junction departs from germline at one end; a sequencing error may be responsible. The chain has TRBV7-8 and TRBJ1-4; no clear D gene. This CDR3 spans 17 amino acids. Per germline, CDR1 SGHVS and CDR2 FQNEAQ. CDR3 DNA: TGTGCCAGCAACTTAGGGCTTTCCGGTCAGGTTGGGGAAAAACTGTTTTTT. This encodes CASNLGLSGQVGEKLFF.

The V gene is TRBV6-5, the J gene TRBJ1-2; perhaps TRBD1 as D (6 bases). The ends were cut back, 6 bases at V and 4 bases at J, with 12 bases in the middle. The V gene's germline CDR1 is MNHEY and CDR2 SVGAGI. The CDR3 has 13 residues. The CDR3 spells CASSAQGRYGYTF. Written as DNA, the CDR3 is TGTGCCAGCAGCGCACAGGGTCGCTATGGCTACACCTTC.